Below, 25 T cell receptor beta chains from the same sample are listed, as sequenced in a study of PD-1 blockade in classical Hodgkin lymphoma. Every one of the patients relapsed after autologous stem cell transplantation (brentuximab vedotin exposure was variable). The protocol was immunoSEQ multiplex PCR, while the TCRdb copy is restricted to in-frame clones and leaves out a portion. The repertoire has 90,000 to 100,000 clones, roughly 80% of them found once; the top ten carry roughly 15%. Here the sequenced sample was peripheral blood mononuclear cells (PBMCs), taken before the second cycle of nivolumab. These receptor sequences come from a human donor with classical Hodgkin lymphoma.

V usage is TRBV4-2 and J usage is TRBJ1-5; 7 bases map to TRBD1. This CDR3 has 15 amino acids. Germline trimming cut 6 bases from V and 5 bases from J; bases unmatched to any gene: 10. Germline V lookup: CDR1 LGHNA, CDR2 YNFKEQ. The CDR3 loop is CASRPDDRAYQPQHF. The CDR3 DNA sequence: TGTGCCAGCAGGCCGGATGACAGGGCCTATCAGCCCCAGCATTTT.

The chain is built from TRBV7-2 and TRBJ2-5; weak D call: TRBD2 (5 bases). Trimming pared 5 bases from V and 2 bases from J, leaving 24 bases between. CDR1 and CDR2 from the germline V gene are SGHTA and FQGNSA. The CDR3 is 18 amino acids. The CDR3 coding sequence is TGTGCCAGCAGCCGTTCTCCCAGCGGAGCTACAACACAAGAGACCCAGTACTTC. It is translated as CASSRSPSGATTQETQYF.

The V call is TRBV6-1, the J call TRBJ2-1; 7 positions agree with TRBD2. This CDR3 spans 16 amino acids. Germline-derived CDR1 and CDR2 are MNHNS and SASEGT. V was pared by 2 bases and J by 1 base, with 5 bases of the junction left unmatched. The CDR3 nucleotides are TGTGCCAGCAGTGAAACGGTAGCGGGTTCCTACAATGAGCAGTTCTTC. Translated: CASSETVAGSYNEQFF.

The rearrangement joins TRBV6-1 to TRBJ2-7, with TRBD1 identical over 7 bases. CDR3 length equals 13 residues. Germline V gene data show CDR1 as MNHNS and CDR2 as SASEGT. The trim removed 6 bases at V and 4 bases at J, leaving 6 bases unmatched. The DNA of the CDR3 is TGTGCCAGCAGATTGGGACAGAATTACGAGCAGTACTTC. Protein sequence: CASRLGQNYEQYF.

This chain uses TRBV5-1 with TRBJ2-7; no definite D call. Per germline, CDR1 SGHRS and CDR2 YFSETQ. The CDR3 sequence is 14 residues long. The germline V and J ends were trimmed by 7 bases and 3 bases, with 17 bases remaining between them. The CDR3 here is CASSRPEVGYEQYF. CDR3 bases: TGCGCCAGCTCGCGACCAGAGGTCGGCTACGAGCAGTACTTC. Full variable domain (missing parts from reference TRBV5-1 and TRBJ2-7): KAGVTQTPRYLIKTRGQQVTLSCSPISGHRSVSWYQQTPGQGLQFLFEYFSETQRNKGNFPGRFSGRQFSNSRSEMNVSTLELGDSALYLCASSRPEVGYEQYFGPGTRLTVT.

This chain links TRBV11-3 with TRBJ2-7; 9 bases fit TRBD2. The CDR3 is 16 residues long. Germline assignment: CDR1 SGHNT and CDR2 YENEEA. J was trimmed by 2 bases and V by 0 bases; bases with no gene match: 5. CDR3 coding DNA: TGTGCCAGCAGCTTAGATCTTAGCGGGAGCCCCTACGAGCAGTACTTC. It encodes CASSLDLSGSPYEQYF.

This clone turned up a few times. The chain joins TRBV9 to TRBJ2-6, with D possibly TRBD1 on 6 matching bases. In germline, CDR1 is SGDLS, CDR2 YYNGEE. This CDR3 has 15 residues. The V and J ends lost 3 bases and 1 base respectively, with 8 bases between them. The CDR3 coding sequence is TGTGCCAGCAGCGCCGACAGGTCTGGGGCCAACGTCCTGACTTTC. This codes for CASSADRSGANVLTF.

Here the CDR3 reads CASSPGGATNQPQHF. CDR3 nucleotides: TGTGCCAGCAGCCCCGGGGGGGCCACCAATCAGCCCCAGCATTTT. V and J are TRBV7-2 and TRBJ1-5, with D possibly matching TRBD1 (6 bases). V lost 5 bases to trimming and J lost 3 bases, with 14 bases between them. Germline V gives CDR1 SGHTA, CDR2 FQGNSA. The CDR3 consists of 15 residues.

The rearrangement uses TRBV30 and TRBJ1-5, with TRBD1 identical over 11 bases. The CDR3 runs to 14 residues. J gave up 6 bases and V 3 bases, and 4 bases lay outside the gene matches. Germline values: CDR1 GTSNPN, CDR2 SVGIG (reference sequence). The CDR3: CAWSAGTGGQPQHF. In DNA form, the CDR3 reads TGTGCCTGGAGCGCCGGGACAGGGGGTCAGCCCCAGCATTTT.

The chain employs TRBV5-1 and TRBJ2-7; D remains ambiguous. In germline, CDR1 is SGHRS, CDR2 YFSETQ. This CDR3 is 15 amino acids long. Trimming shortened V by 1 base and J by 2 bases, and 13 bases separated the two germline ends. CDR3 amino acids: CASSLKHQNTYEQYF. CDR3 in DNA: TGCGCCAGCAGCTTGAAACATCAGAACACCTACGAGCAGTACTTC.

CDR3 loop: CASSVIQELGTSGGYEQYF. The CDR3 DNA reads TGTGCCAGCAGTGTCATACAGGAGCTTGGGACTAGCGGGGGGTACGAGCAGTACTTC. The V call is TRBV2, the J call TRBJ2-7; 15 positions match TRBD2. Per the germline V gene, CDR1 is SNHLY and CDR2 is FYNNEI. This CDR3 has 19 amino acids. Germline trimming cut 4 bases from V and 4 bases from J; bases unmatched to any gene: 14.

The chain joins TRBV28 to TRBJ2-3, with D uncertain. The V gene lost 8 bases and the J gene lost 2 bases, with 17 bases spanning the gap. This CDR3 is built from 15 residues. Germline loops: CDR1 MDHEN, CDR2 SYDVKM. CDR3 in amino acids: CASQTPGPPTDTQYF. The DNA for the CDR3 is TGTGCCAGCCAAACTCCCGGTCCCCCCACAGATACGCAGTATTTT.

V and J are TRBV15 and TRBJ2-1; TRBD2 matches at 7 bases. This CDR3 spans 13 amino acids. After removal of 0 bases from V and 15 bases from J, the junction contained 8 bases not matched to a gene. CDR1 and CDR2 (germline): LNHNV, YYDKDF (reference sequence). DNA of the CDR3: TGTGCCACCAGCAGAGAGCGGGAGTATACCCCGTTCTTC. Protein product: CATSREREYTPFF. Together with reference TRBV15 and TRBJ2-1, the CDR3 gives the full variable domain: DAMVIQNPRYQVTQFGKPVTLSCSQTLNHNVMYWYQQKSSQAPKLLFHYYDKDFNNEADTPDNFQSRRPNTSFCFLDIRSPGLGDTAMYLCATSREREYTPFFGPGTRLTVL.

The table lists this clone with a count of one. The chain has TRBV10-2 and TRBJ1-4; no clear D gene. CDR3 length: 15 amino acids. Germline V CDR1 and CDR2: WSHSY, SAAADI. Trimming removed 4 bases from V and 0 bases from J, with 9 bases in between. For the CDR3, the DNA is TGCGCCAGCAGTGCCGGGGAGGCAACTAATGAAAAACTGTTTTTT. This codes for CASSAGEATNEKLFF.

The V gene is TRBV21-1, the J gene TRBJ2-7; the D call of TRBD1 is as the table states it, not checked on the DNA. TRBV21-1 is a pseudogene locus. There are 17 residues in the CDR3. CDR3 DNA sequence: TGTGCCAGCAGCAAAGGGGCACAGGGATGGCCGTGGTACGAGCAGTACTTC. Translation gives CASSKGAQGWPWYEQYF.

V and J are TRBV27 and TRBJ2-7; 10 nucleotides match TRBD2. The CDR3 has 18 amino acids. The germline V gene has CDR1 MNHEY and CDR2 SMNVEV (reference sequence). J was trimmed by 6 bases and V by 1 base; bases with no gene match: 15. The CDR3, as DNA: TGTGCCAGCAGTTTATGGGGGGCTAGCGGGAGATCAGCCTTCGAGCAGTACTTC. As protein: CASSLWGASGRSAFEQYF.

This chain connects TRBV4-2 to TRBJ2-2, with 8 bases aligning to TRBD2. The CDR3 is made up of 18 amino acids. Germline V gene sequence: CDR1 LGHNA, CDR2 YNFKEQ. The V gene end was trimmed by 0 bases and the J gene end by 3 bases; junction bases not matched to a gene: 9. CDR3 nucleotides: TGTGCCAGCAGCCAAGATTGGGGGGGACTAGGCGACACCGGGGAGCTGTTTTTT. Translation gives CASSQDWGGLGDTGELFF.

The chain links TRBV2 to TRBJ1-1; the D gene is possibly TRBD1 (5 bases). The CDR3 covers 17 residues. Germline lookup yields CDR1 SNHLY and CDR2 FYNNEI. Trimming pared 0 bases from V and 5 bases from J, leaving 19 bases between. Here the CDR3 DNA reads TGTGCCAGCAGTGAAGCGCTTCTTGGGTCAGGGCCGACTGAAGCTTTCTTT. Protein sequence: CASSEALLGSGPTEAFF.

The chain is built from TRBV5-4 and TRBJ2-3, with TRBD2 matching 8 bases. The trim removed 2 bases at V and 9 bases at J, leaving 8 bases unmatched. Looked up from germline, CDR1 is SGHNT and CDR2 is YYREEE (reference sequence). This CDR3 is built from 14 residues. The CDR3 DNA reads TGTGCCAGCAGCTTCGGGGGGGCGGGAGACACGCAGTATTTT. This encodes CASSFGGAGDTQYF.

The chain is built from TRBV4-3 and TRBJ1-3; D is unresolved. CDR1 is LGHNA, CDR2 YSLEER, per germline. The CDR3 has 18 amino acids. The ends were cut back, 0 bases at V and 0 bases at J, with 15 bases in the middle. The CDR3 region is CASSQERFSADSGNTIYF. As DNA, the CDR3 is TGCGCCAGCAGCCAAGAGAGATTTTCGGCCGACTCTGGAAACACCATATATTTT.

The chain joins TRBV30 to TRBJ1-1, with D hard to call. With 2 bases removed from V and 3 bases from J, the gap between germline ends came to 10 bases. In germline, CDR1 is GTSNPN, CDR2 SVGIG (reference sequence). This CDR3 comprises 13 residues. Written as DNA, the CDR3 is TGTGCCTGGAGTTTTGCAGTCGACACTGAAGCTTTCTTT. Amino acids: CAWSFAVDTEAFF.

The CDR3 loop reads CASSPGGTGNEKLFF. The CDR3 DNA reads as TGTGCCAGCAGTCCCGGAGGGACAGGGAATGAAAAACTGTTTTTT. The rearrangement joins TRBV28 to TRBJ1-4, with TRBD1 identical over 9 bases. The CDR3 runs to 15 residues. Germline-derived CDR1 and CDR2 are MDHEN and SYDVKM. The ends lost 5 bases at V and 5 bases at J; junction bases unmatched: 6.

The chain links TRBV18 to TRBJ2-3, with a possible D match to TRBD2 (5 bases). This CDR3 has 17 residues. Germline V CDR1 and CDR2: KGHSH, LQKENI. The V gene lost 4 bases and the J gene lost 1 base, with 18 bases spanning the gap. The CDR3 coding sequence is TGTGCCAGCTCACAAAATGTAGGAGGACGGGGCACAGATACGCAGTATTTT. Translation: CASSQNVGGRGTDTQYF.

The V gene is TRBV6-6, the J gene TRBJ1-4; D gene unclear. This CDR3 is built from 15 residues. Germline loops: CDR1 MNHNY, CDR2 SVGAGI (reference sequence). Between the trimmed V and J ends, which lost 5 bases and 7 bases, there was a span of 17 bases. CDR3 in amino acids: CASSPGLRDGEKLFF. CDR3 DNA sequence: TGTGCCAGCAGTCCTGGACTTAGGGATGGTGAAAAACTGTTTTTT.

The V and J genes are TRBV10-3 and TRBJ2-5, with D perhaps given as TRBD1 or TRBD2 (7 bases each). This CDR3 contains 13 residues. Trimming took 7 bases from V and 5 from J, leaving 14 bases between them. The V gene's germline CDR1 is ENHRY and CDR2 SYGVKD. CDR3 DNA: TGTGCCATCAACTCTCAGGGGGGGGAGACCCAGTACTTC. Its protein is CAINSQGGETQYF.